This TCR beta chain appears in the sequencing data of a study of blood T cell repertoires in COVID-19. On the study more broadly: Samples representing acute and convalescent COVID-19 were sourced from the United States, Italy and Spain. PBMCs, B-cell-depleted T cells, or T cells were the source of the cDNA or gDNA that made up the material.

Patients at the Seattle site were enrolled during active infection and followed longitudinally. CDR1 is SGDLS, CDR2 YYNGEE, per germline. Deletions cut 3 bases from V and 6 bases from J, with 15 bases between. The CDR3 has 15 residues. As processed by the authors: Estimation of nucleated cell counts relied on the amplification of reference gene primers. The data were produced by immunoSEQ multiplex PCR, yet TCRdb's version contains in-frame clones alone and is incomplete. The DNA gave D and trimming, while V, J and clone size come from that table. In the table there are 540,000 or so clones, approximately 88% of which are singletons.

The sequence was collected from a woman aged 45-65 years with COVID-19, enrolled during active disease. Sample: peripheral blood. The rearrangement links TRBV9 to TRBJ2-2, with a possible D match to TRBD1 (5 bases). CDR3 sequence reads: CASSGIRVGAGELFF. The CDR3 DNA reads TGTGCCAGCAGCGGAATCAGGGTAGGCGCCGGGGAGCTGTTTTTT.